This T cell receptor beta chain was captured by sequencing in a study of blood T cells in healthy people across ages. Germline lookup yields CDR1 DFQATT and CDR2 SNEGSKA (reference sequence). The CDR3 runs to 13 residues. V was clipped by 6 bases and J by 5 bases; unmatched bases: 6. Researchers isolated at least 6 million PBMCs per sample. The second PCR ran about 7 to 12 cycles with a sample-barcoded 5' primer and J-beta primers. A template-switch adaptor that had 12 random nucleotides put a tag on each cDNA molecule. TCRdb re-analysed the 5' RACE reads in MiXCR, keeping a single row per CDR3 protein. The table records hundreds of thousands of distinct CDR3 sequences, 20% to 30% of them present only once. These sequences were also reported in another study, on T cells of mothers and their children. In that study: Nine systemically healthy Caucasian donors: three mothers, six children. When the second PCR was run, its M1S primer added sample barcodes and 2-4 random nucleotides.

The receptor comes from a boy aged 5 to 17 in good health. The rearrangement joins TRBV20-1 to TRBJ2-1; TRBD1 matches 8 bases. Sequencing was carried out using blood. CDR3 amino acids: CSAADRVDNEQFF. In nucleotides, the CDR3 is TGCAGTGCCGCGGACAGGGTGGACAATGAGCAGTTCTTC.